This T cell receptor beta chain was recorded in a study of cytomegalovirus exposure and HLA in healthy donors. The CDR3 sequence is 11 residues long. Germline CDR1 reads MGHDK; CDR2 reads SYGVNS. V gave up 5 bases and J gave up 3 bases, with 4 bases separating them. Study-level findings and limits: Analyses of presence/absence relied on an assumption of roughly uniform sequencing depth across donors. Compared with the roughly 700-donor mean, an Asian-associated ancestry cluster reportedly had fewer N-insertions, according to a later analysis.

About this clone itself: Its antigen is not known.

PCR was performed using 60 Vbeta and 13 Jbeta primers. This table comes from immunoSEQ multiplex PCR, and its TCRdb copy is limited to in-frame clones, with some not included. Of fewer than 100,000 clones listed, about 76% are singletons. This clonotype was obtained from a man between 40 and 49 years old in good health and CMV-seropositive. The chain combines TRBV25-1 with TRBJ1-1, with D uncertain. Sequenced input: PBMCs. The DNA of the CDR3 is TGTGCCAGCAGTTATTACACTGAAGCTTTCTTT. Amino acid sequence: CASSYYTEAFF.